Described below is a single T cell receptor (beta chain) sequence and its context. Its antigen is not known. The entry originates in a study of vaccination effects on CD4 cells after COVID-19. In the ViraFEST assay, antigen-specific CD4+ clonotypes were identified by expansion after peptide-pool stimulation. The culture ran for 9 to 11 days, and then CD4+ T cells were isolated. Participants were given two doses of BNT162b2 or mRNA-1273 vaccine. A half-medium replacement with IL-2 medium was carried out on days 3 and 7. Measured with immunoSEQ multiplex PCR; TCRdb has only the in-frame clones, and not every one. The table shows under 40,000 clones, with roughly four fifths occurring only once. V was cut by 3 bases and J by 6 bases, with 11 bases left in between. The CDR3 runs 13 residues. The germline CDR1 and CDR2 sequences are SGHTA and FQGNSA.

This receptor was identified in a human donor who received a COVID-19 vaccine. Some clones in this sample may be carry-over from other donors' samples. The source was CD4+ T cells from PBMCs cultured with HCoV-NL63 spike peptides, collected after COVID-19 vaccination. V is TRBV7-2 and J is TRBJ1-1, with D unresolved. The CDR3 DNA sequence: TGTGCCAGCAGCTTTCGTCCGGGCCCTGAAGCTTTCTTT. Its protein product is CASSFRPGPEAFF.